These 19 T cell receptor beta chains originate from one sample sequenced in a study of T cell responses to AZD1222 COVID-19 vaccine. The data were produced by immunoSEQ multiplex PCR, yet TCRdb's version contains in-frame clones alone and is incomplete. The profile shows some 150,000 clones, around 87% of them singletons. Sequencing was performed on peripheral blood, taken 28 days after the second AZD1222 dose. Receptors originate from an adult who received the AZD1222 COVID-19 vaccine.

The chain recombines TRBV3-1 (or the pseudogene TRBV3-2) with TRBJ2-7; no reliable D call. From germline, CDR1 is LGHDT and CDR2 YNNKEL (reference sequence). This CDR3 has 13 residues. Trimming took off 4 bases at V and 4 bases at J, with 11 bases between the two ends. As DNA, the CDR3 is TGTGCCAGCAGCCGTACGGGTGGGTACGAGCAGTACTTC. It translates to CASSRTGGYEQYF.

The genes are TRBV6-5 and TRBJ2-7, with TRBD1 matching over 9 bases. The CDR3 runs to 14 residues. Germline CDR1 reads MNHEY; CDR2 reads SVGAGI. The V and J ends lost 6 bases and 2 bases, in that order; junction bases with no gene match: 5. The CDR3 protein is CASRRDRVAYEQYF. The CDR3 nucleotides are TGTGCCAGCAGGAGGGACAGGGTGGCCTACGAGCAGTACTTC.

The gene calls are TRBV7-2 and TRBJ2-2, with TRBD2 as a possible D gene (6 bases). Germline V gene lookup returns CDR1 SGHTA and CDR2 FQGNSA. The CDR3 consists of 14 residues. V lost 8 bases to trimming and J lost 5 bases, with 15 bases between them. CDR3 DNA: TGTGCCAGCCAAACGGGAGTTCCTACCGGGGAGCTGTTTTTT. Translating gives CASQTGVPTGELFF.

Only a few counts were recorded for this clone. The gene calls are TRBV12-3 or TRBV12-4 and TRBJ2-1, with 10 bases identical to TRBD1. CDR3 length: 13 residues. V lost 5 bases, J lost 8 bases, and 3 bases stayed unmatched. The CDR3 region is CASSRDRGDEQFF. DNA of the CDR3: TGTGCCAGCAGTCGGGACAGGGGCGATGAGCAGTTCTTC.

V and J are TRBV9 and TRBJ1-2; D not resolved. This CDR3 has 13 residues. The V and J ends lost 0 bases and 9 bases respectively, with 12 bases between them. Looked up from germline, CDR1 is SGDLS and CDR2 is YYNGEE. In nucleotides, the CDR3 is TGTGCCAGCAGCGTAGCCGGGTATGGGAGCTACACCTTC. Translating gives CASSVAGYGSYTF.

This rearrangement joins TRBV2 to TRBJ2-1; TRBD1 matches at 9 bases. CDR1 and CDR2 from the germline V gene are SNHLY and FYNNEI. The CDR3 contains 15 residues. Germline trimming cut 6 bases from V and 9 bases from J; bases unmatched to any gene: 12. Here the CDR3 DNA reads TGTGCCAGCAGCCGAAGGACAGGGGTGTCGATTGAGCAGTTCTTC. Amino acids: CASSRRTGVSIEQFF.

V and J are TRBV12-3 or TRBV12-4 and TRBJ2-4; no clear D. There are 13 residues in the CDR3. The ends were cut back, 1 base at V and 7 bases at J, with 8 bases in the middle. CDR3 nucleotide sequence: TGTGCCAGCAGTTTAGTAGGTTTGAACATTCAGTACTTC. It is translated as CASSLVGLNIQYF.

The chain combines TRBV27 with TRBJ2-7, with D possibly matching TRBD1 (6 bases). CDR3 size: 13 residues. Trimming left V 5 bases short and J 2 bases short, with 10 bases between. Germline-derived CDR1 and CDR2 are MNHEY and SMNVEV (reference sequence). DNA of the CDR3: TGTGCCAGCAGTAACAGGGAAACCTACGAGCAGTACTTC. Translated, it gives CASSNRETYEQYF.

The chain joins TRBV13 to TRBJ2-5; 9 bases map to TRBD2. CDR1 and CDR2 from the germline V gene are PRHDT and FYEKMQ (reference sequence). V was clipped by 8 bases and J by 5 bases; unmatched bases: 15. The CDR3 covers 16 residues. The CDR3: CASLLPVSGSLETQYF. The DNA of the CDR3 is TGTGCCAGCCTCCTTCCCGTTAGCGGGAGTCTGGAGACCCAGTACTTC. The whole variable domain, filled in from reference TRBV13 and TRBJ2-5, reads AAGVIQSPRHLIKEKRETATLKCYPIPRHDTVYWYQQGPGQDPQFLISFYEKMQSDKGSIPDRFSAQQFSDYHSELNMSSLELGDSALYFCASLLPVSGSLETQYFGPGTRLLVL.

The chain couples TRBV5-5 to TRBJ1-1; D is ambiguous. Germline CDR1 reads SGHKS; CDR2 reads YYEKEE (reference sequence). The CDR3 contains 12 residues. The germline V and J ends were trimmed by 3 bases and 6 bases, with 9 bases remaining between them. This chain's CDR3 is CASSSWFSEAFF. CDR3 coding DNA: TGTGCCAGCAGCTCCTGGTTCTCTGAAGCTTTCTTT.

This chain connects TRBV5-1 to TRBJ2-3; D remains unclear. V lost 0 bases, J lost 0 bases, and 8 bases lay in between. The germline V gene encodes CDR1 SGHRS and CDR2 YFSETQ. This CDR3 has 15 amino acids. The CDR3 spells CASSLVTPSTDTQYF. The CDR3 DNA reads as TGCGCCAGCAGCTTGGTGACGCCCAGCACAGATACGCAGTATTTT.

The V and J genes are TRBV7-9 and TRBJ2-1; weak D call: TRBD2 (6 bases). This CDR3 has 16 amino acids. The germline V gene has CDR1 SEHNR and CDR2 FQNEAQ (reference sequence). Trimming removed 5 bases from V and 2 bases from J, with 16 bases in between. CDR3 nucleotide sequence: TGTGCCAGCAGCCAGATTGCGGGGAGGACCTACAATGAGCAGTTCTTC. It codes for CASSQIAGRTYNEQFF.

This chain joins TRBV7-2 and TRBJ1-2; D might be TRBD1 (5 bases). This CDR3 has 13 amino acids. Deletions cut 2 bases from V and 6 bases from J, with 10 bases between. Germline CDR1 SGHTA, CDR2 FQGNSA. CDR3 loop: CASSLRGFNGYTF. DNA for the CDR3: TGTGCCAGCAGCTTAAGGGGTTTCAATGGCTACACCTTC.

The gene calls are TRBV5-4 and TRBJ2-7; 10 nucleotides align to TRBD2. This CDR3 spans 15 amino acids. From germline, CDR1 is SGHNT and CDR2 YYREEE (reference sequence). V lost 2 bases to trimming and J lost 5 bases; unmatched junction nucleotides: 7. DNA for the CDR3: TGTGCCAGCAGCTTAGGAGCGGGAGGGAACGACGAGCAGTACTTC. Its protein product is CASSLGAGGNDEQYF.

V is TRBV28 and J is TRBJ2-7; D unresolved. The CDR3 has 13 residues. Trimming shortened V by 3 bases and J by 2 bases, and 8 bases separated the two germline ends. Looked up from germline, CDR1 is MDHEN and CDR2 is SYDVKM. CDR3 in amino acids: CASSFSGTYEQYF. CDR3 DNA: TGTGCCAGCAGTTTTTCCGGTACCTACGAGCAGTACTTC.

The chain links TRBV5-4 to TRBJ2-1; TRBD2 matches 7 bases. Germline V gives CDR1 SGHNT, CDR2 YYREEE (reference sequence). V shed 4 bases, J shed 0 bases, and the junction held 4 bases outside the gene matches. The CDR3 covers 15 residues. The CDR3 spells CASSQTSDSYNEQFF. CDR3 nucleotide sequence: TGTGCCAGCAGCCAAACTAGCGACTCCTACAATGAGCAGTTCTTC.

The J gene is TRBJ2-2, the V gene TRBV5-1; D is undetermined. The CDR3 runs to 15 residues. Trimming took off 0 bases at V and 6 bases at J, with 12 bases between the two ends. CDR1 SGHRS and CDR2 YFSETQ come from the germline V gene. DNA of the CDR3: TGCGCCAGCAGCTTGGTGGCGGTTCTAGCCGGGGAGCTGTTTTTT. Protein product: CASSLVAVLAGELFF.

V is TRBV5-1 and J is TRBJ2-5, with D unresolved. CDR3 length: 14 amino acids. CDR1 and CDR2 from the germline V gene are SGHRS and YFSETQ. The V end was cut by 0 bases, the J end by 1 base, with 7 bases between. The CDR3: CASSLEHPQETQYF. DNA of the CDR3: TGCGCCAGCAGCTTGGAACACCCCCAAGAGACCCAGTACTTC.

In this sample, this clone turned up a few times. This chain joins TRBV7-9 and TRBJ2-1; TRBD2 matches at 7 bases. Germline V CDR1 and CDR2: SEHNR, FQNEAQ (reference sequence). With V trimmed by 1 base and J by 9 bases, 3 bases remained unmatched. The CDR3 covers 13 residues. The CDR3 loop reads CASSLGTRGEQFF. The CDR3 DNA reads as TGTGCCAGCAGCTTAGGGACTAGAGGTGAGCAGTTCTTC.